This T cell receptor beta chain was captured by sequencing in a study of blood T cell repertoires in COVID-19. About the research overall: Specimens from acute and convalescent COVID-19 originated in the United States, Italy and Spain.

Per the original data handling: Cell counts per sample came from amplifying reference gene primers. TCRdb's copy holds only in-frame clones and misses some; the assay was immunoSEQ multiplex PCR. Clonal size and the V and J genes are those of that table, whereas D and trimming came from the DNA. The sample carries 250,000 to 300,000 clones, around 83% recorded once. Sequencing used peripheral blood. This sequence originates from a man at least 80 years old with acute or convalescent COVID-19.

The CDR3 loop is CASSLVGASTDTQYF. DNA for the CDR3: TGTGCCAGCAGTTTGGTGGGGGCTAGCACAGATACGCAGTATTTT. The rearrangement joins TRBV27 to TRBJ2-3; maybe TRBD1 (6 bases). The V gene's germline CDR1 is MNHEY and CDR2 SMNVEV (reference sequence). With 3 bases removed from V and 0 bases from J, the gap between germline ends came to 10 bases. The CDR3 runs 15 residues.